This TCR beta chain was captured in a study of control samples from healthy donors and cancer patients. CDR1 is SGHTA, CDR2 FQGTGA, per germline. The V end lost 1 base, the J end lost 6 bases, and 9 bases lay between the germline ends. The CDR3 extends over 13 amino acids. Libraries were prepared by immunoSEQ multiplex PCR; TCRdb keeps only in-frame clonotypes and omits some of them. The data show 170,000 or so clones, around 89% seen once. The rearrangement uses TRBV7-3 and TRBJ1-1; D not resolved. The clonotype comes from a woman in her fifties or sixties in good health. The source material was blood. CDR3 in DNA: TGTGCCAGCAGCTTAATATTGGGGTCTGAAGCTTTCTTT. Its protein is CASSLILGSEAFF.